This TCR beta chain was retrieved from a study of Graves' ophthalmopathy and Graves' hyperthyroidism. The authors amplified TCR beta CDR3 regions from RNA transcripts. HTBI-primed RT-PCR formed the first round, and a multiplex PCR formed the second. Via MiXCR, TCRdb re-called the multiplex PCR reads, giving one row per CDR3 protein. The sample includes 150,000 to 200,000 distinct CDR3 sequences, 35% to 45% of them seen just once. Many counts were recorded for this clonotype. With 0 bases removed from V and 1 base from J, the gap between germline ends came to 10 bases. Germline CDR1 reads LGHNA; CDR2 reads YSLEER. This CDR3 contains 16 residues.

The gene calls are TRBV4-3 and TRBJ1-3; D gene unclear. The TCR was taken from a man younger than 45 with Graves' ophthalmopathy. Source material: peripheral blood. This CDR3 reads CASSQDTSGSGNTIYF. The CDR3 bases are TGCGCCAGCAGCCAAGATACCAGCGGTTCTGGAAACACCATATATTTT.